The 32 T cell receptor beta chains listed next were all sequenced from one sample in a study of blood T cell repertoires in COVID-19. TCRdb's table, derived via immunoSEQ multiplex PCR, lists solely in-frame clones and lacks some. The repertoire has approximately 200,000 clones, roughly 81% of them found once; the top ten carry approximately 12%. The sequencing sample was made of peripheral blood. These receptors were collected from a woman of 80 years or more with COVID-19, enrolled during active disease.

The CDR3, as DNA: TGTGCCTGGAGTCGGTCTGCCCGCGGCAATGAGCAGTTCTTC. Amino acid sequence: CAWSRSARGNEQFF. This chain links TRBV30 with TRBJ2-1, with D unclear. The CDR3 spans 14 residues. Trimming took off 2 bases at V and 6 bases at J, with 14 bases between the two ends. Per the germline V gene, CDR1 is GTSNPN and CDR2 is SVGIG (reference sequence).

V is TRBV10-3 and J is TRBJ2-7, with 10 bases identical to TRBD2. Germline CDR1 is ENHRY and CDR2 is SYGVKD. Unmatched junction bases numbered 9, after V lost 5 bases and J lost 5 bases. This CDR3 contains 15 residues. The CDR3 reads CAISLSSGRNHEQYF. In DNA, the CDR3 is TGTGCCATCAGTCTCTCTAGCGGGAGAAACCACGAGCAGTACTTC.

This CDR3 is CASSPRLASGTQYF. CDR3 DNA sequence: TGTGCCAGCAGCCCCCGACTAGCCTCTGGGACCCAGTACTTC. V gene TRBV7-2 combines with J gene TRBJ2-5; 7 bases align to TRBD2. The CDR3 covers 14 residues. Germline CDR1 is SGHTA and CDR2 is FQGNSA. V lost 5 bases to trimming and J lost 7 bases; unmatched junction nucleotides: 10.

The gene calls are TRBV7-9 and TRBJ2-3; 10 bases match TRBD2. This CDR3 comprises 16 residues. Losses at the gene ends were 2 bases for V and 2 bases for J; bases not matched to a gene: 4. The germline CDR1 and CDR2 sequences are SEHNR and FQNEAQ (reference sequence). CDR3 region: CASSLLTSGFTDTQYF. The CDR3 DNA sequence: TGTGCCAGCAGCTTACTGACTAGCGGGTTCACAGATACGCAGTATTTT.

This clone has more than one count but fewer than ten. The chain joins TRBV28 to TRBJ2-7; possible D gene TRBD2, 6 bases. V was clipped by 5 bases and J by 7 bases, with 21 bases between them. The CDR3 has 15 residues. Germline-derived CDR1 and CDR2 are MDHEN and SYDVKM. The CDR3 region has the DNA TGTGCCAGCAGTCCCCCGGGCCCCTTGGCGGGAGAGCAGTACTTC. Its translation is CASSPPGPLAGEQYF.

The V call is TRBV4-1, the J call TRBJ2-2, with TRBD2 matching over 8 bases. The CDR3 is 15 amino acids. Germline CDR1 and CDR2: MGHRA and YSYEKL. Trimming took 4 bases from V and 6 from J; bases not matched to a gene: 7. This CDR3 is CASSRSRGASGELFF. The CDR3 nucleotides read TGCGCCAGCAGCCGCTCGCGGGGGGCCTCCGGGGAGCTGTTTTTT.

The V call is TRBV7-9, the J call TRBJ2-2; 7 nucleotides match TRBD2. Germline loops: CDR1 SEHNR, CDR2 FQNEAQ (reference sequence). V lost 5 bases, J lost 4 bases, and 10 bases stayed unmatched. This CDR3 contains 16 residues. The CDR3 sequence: CASSPRGGPTTGELFF. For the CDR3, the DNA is TGTGCCAGCAGCCCTAGGGGAGGGCCGACCACCGGGGAGCTGTTTTTT. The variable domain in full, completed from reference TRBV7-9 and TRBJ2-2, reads DTGVSQNPRHKITKRGQNVTFRCDPISEHNRLYWYRQTLGQGPEFLTYFQNEAQLEKSRLLSDRFSAERPKGSFSTLEIQRTEQGDSAMYLCASSPRGGPTTGELFFGEGSRLTVL.

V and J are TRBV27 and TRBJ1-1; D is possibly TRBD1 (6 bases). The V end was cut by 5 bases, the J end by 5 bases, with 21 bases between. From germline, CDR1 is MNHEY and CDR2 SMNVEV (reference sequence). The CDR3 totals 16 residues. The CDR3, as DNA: TGTGCCAGCAGTAGCAGGTGGGGGGGCAGGGAGACTGAAGCTTTCTTT. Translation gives CASSSRWGGRETEAFF.

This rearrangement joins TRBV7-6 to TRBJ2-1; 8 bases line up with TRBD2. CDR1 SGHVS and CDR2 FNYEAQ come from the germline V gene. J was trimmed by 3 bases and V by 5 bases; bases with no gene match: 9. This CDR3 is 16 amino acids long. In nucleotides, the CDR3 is TGTGCCAGCAGCATGGGACTAGGGATCAGCTACAATGAGCAGTTCTTC. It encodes CASSMGLGISYNEQFF.

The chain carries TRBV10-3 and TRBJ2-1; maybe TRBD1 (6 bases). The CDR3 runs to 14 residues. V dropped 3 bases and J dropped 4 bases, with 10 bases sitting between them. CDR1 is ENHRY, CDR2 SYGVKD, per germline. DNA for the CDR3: TGTGCCATCAGTGATGGAGACAGGTACAATGAGCAGTTCTTC. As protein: CAISDGDRYNEQFF.

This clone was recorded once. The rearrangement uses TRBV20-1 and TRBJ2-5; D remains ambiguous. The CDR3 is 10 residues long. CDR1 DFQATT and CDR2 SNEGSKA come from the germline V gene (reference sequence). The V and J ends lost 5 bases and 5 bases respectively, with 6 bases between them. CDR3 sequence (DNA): TGCAGTGCTCAGAAGGAGACCCAGTACTTC. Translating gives CSAQKETQYF.

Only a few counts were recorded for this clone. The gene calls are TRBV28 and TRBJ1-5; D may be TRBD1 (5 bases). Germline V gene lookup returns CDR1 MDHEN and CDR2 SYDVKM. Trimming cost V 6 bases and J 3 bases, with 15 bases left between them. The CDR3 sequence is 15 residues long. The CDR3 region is CASRNWEGNNQPQHF. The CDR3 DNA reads TGTGCCAGCAGGAATTGGGAGGGGAACAATCAGCCCCAGCATTTT.

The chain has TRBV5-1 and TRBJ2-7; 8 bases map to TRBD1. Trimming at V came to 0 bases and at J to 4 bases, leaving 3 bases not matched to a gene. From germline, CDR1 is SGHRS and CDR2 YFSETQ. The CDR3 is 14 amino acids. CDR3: CASSLAGGGYEQYF. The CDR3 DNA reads TGCGCCAGCAGCTTGGCAGGGGGCGGGTACGAGCAGTACTTC.

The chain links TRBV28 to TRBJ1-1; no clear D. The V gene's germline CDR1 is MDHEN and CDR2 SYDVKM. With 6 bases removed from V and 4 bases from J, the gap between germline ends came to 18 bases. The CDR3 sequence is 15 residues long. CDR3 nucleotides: TGTGCCAGCAGGCTAGGAGGGTTTTGGGGCACTGAAGCTTTCTTT. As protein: CASRLGGFWGTEAFF. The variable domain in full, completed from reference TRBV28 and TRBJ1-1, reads DVKVTQSSRYLVKRTGEKVFLECVQDMDHENMFWYRQDPGLGLRLIYFSYDVKMKEKGDIPEGYSVSREKKERFSLILESASTNQTSMYLCASRLGGFWGTEAFFGQGTRLTVV.

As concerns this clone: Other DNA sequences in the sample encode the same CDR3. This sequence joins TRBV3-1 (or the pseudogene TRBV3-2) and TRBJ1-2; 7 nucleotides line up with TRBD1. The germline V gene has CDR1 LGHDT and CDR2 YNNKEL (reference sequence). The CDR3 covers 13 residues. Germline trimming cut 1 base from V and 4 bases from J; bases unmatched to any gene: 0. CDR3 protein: CASSQGTGYGYTF. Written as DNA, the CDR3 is TGTGCCAGCAGCCAAGGGACAGGCTATGGCTACACCTTC.

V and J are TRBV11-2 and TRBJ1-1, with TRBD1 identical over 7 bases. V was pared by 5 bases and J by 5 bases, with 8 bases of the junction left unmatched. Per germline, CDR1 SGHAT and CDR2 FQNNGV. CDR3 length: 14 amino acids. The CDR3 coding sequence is TGTGCCAGCAGCCCCCGACAGGGCCGGACTGAAGCTTTCTTT. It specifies CASSPRQGRTEAFF.

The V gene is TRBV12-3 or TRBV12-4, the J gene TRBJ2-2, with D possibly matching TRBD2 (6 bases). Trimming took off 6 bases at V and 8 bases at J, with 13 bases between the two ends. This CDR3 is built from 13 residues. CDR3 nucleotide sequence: TGTGCCAGCAGGGAGGGGACCGTTGGGGAGCTGTTTTTT. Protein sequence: CASREGTVGELFF.

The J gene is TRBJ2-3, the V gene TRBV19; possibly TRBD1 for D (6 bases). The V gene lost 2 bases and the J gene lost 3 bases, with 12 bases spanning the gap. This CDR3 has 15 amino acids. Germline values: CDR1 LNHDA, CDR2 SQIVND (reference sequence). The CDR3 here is CASSITLDRTDTQYF. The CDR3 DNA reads TGTGCCAGTAGTATAACCTTAGACAGGACAGATACGCAGTATTTT.

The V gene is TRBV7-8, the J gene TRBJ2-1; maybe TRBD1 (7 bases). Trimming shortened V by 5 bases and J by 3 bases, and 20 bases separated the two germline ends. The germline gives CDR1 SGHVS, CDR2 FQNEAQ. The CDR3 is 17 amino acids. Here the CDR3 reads CASSTGASVRVYNEQFF. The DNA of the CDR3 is TGTGCCAGCAGCACAGGGGCTAGCGTACGGGTCTACAATGAGCAGTTCTTC. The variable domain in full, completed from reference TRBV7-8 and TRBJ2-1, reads GAGVSQSPRYKVAKRGQDVALRCDPISGHVSLFWYQQALGQGPEFLTYFQNEAQLDKSGLPSDRFFAERPEGSVSTLKIQRTQQEDSAVYLCASSTGASVRVYNEQFFGPGTRLTVL.

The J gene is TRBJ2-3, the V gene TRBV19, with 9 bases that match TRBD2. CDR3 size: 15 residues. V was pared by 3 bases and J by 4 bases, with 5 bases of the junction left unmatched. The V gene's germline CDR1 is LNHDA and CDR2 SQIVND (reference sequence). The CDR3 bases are TGTGCCAGTAGTATGATAGCGGGGGTCCCAGATACGCAGTATTTT. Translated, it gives CASSMIAGVPDTQYF.

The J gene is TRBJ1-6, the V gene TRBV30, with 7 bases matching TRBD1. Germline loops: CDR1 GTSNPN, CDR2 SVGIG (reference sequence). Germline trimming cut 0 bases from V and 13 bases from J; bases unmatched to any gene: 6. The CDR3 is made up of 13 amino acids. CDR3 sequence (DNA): TGTGCCTGGAGTGTACGGGACAGATTCCCCCTCCACTTT. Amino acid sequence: CAWSVRDRFPLHF.

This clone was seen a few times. As DNA, the CDR3 is TGTGCCAGCAGTGAGTTGGGAGGTTACAATGAGCAGTTCTTC. It translates to CASSELGGYNEQFF. This chain connects TRBV2 to TRBJ2-1; tentatively, D is TRBD2 (6 bases). The CDR3 totals 14 residues. CDR1 and CDR2 from the germline V gene are SNHLY and FYNNEI. Between the trimmed V and J ends, which lost 3 bases and 4 bases, there was a span of 10 bases.

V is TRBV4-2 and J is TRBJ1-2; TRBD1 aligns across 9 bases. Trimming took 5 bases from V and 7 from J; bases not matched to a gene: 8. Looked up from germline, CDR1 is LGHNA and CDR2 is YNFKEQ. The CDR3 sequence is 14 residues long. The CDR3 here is CASSIRQGESGYTF. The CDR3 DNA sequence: TGTGCCAGCAGCATAAGACAGGGGGAATCTGGCTACACCTTC.

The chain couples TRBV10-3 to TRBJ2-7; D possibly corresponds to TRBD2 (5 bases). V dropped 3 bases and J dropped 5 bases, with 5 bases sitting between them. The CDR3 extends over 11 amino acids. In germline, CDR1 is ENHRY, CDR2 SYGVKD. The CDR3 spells CAISDGNEQYF. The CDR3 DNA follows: TGTGCCATCAGTGACGGGAACGAGCAGTACTTC.

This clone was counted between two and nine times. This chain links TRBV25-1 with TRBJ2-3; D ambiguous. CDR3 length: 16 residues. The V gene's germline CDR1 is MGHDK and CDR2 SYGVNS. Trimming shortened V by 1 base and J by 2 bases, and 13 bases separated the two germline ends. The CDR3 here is CASSEFASTITDTQYF. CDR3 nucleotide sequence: TGTGCCAGCAGTGAATTTGCATCGACAATCACAGATACGCAGTATTTT.

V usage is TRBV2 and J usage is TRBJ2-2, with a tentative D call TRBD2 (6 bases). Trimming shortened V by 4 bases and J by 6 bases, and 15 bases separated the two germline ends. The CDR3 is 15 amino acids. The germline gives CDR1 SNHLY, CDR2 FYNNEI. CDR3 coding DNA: TGTGCCAGCAGTGTCGAGCAGGGAGGTTCCGGGGAGCTGTTTTTT. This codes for CASSVEQGGSGELFF.

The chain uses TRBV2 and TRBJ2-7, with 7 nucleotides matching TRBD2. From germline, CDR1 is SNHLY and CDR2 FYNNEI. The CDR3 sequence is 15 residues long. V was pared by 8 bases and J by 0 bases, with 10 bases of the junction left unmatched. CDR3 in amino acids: CASGQGAGSSYEQYF. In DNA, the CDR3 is TGTGCCAGCGGTCAGGGAGCGGGGAGCTCCTACGAGCAGTACTTC.

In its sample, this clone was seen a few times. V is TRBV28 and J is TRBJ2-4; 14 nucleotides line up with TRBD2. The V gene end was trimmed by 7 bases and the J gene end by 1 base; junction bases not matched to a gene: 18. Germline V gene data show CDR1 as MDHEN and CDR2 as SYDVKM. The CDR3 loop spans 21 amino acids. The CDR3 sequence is CASMSRSGTSGSLRAKNIQYF. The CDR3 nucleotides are TGTGCCAGCATGTCCCGGTCGGGGACTAGCGGGAGTTTAAGGGCCAAAAACATTCAGTACTTC.

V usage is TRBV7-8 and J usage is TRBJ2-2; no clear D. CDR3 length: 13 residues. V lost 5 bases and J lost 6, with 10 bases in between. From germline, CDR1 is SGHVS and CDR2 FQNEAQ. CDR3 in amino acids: CASSPRPAGELFF. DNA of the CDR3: TGTGCCAGCAGCCCTCGTCCCGCCGGGGAGCTGTTTTTT.

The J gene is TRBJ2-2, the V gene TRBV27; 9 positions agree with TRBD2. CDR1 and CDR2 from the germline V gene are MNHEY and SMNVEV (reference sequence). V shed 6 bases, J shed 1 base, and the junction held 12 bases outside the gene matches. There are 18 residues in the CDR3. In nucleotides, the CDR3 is TGTGCCAGCAGCCCTCTAGCGGGAATAAGGGGGAACACCGGGGAGCTGTTTTTT. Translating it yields CASSPLAGIRGNTGELFF.

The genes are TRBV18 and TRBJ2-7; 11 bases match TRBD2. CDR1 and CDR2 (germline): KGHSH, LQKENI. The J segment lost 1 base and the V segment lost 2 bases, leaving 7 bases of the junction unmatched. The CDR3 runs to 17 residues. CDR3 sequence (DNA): TGTGCCAGCTCACCAGCACTAGCGGGGGACCCTTCCTACGAGCAGTACTTC. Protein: CASSPALAGDPSYEQYF.

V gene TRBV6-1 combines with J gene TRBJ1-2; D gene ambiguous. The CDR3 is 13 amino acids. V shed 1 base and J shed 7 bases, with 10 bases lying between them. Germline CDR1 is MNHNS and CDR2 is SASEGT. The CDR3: CASSEGTVAGYTF. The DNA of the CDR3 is TGTGCCAGCAGTGAAGGTACAGTCGCTGGCTACACCTTC.